These 27 T cell receptor beta chains originate from one sample sequenced in a study of T cells in Graves' hyperthyroidism and ophthalmopathy. RNA transcripts served as the template for amplifying TCR beta CDR3 regions. TCR CDR3 underwent first-round RT-PCR with the HTBI primer set. TCRdb redid the calling of the multiplex PCR reads with MiXCR, one entry per CDR3 protein. The data show roughly 300,000 distinct CDR3 sequences, with 14% seen just once and around 24% held by the top ten. The material sequenced was blood. The receptor source for this set is a woman in her thirties with Graves' hyperthyroidism.

This clonotype appeared many times. This sequence joins TRBV4-3 and TRBJ2-6, with D unclear. Germline CDR1 is LGHNA and CDR2 is YSLEER. The V gene lost 3 bases and the J gene lost 0 bases, with 6 bases spanning the gap. The CDR3 loop spans 15 amino acids. The CDR3 region is CASSQDGSGANVLTF. CDR3 DNA: TGCGCCAGCAGCCAGGACGGCTCTGGGGCCAACGTCCTGACTTTC.

This clonotype was seen ten or more times. V usage is TRBV12-3 or TRBV12-4 and J usage is TRBJ1-5; D not certain. CDR3 size: 15 residues. Trimming stripped 3 bases from V and 2 bases from J, with 11 bases between. CDR3 nucleotide sequence: TGTGCCAGCAGTTTCGCGGCGGACGGCAATCAGCCCCAGCATTTT. It translates to CASSFAADGNQPQHF.

Notes on this clonotype: Its ends do not fully match the called genes, so a read error is possible. As DNA, the CDR3 is TGCAGTGCTAGAGCATCGGCCAGAGAGGCCCAGTACTTC. Amino acids: CSARASAREAQYF. This sequence joins TRBV20-1 and TRBJ2-5, with no clear D. This CDR3 spans 13 amino acids. Germline V lookup: CDR1 DFQATT, CDR2 SNEGSKA (reference sequence).

This clonotype was recorded at least ten times. The V gene is TRBV7-2, the J gene TRBJ2-7; tentatively, D is TRBD2 (6 bases). V lost 4 bases, J lost 3 bases, and 10 bases lay in between. Germline-derived CDR1 and CDR2 are SGHTA and FQGNSA. The CDR3 sequence is 13 residues long. The DNA of the CDR3 is TGTGCCAGCAGCTACGTCGGGGGCTACGAGCAGTACTTC. Translating gives CASSYVGGYEQYF.

This clonotype showed up many times. The chain combines TRBV29-1 with TRBJ1-1; D ambiguous. The CDR3 sequence is 13 residues long. V dropped 4 bases and J dropped 5 bases, with 14 bases sitting between them. The V gene's germline CDR1 is SQVTM and CDR2 ANQGSEA. CDR3 in amino acids: CSVAGRLGTEAFF. As DNA, the CDR3 is TGCAGCGTTGCGGGTAGGTTAGGGACTGAAGCTTTCTTT. Drawing the rest from reference TRBV29-1 and TRBJ1-1, the complete variable domain is SAVISQKPSRDICQRGTSLTIQCQVDSQVTMMFWYRQQPGQSLTLIATANQGSEATYESGFVIDKFPISRPNLTFSTLTVSNMSPEDSSIYLCSVAGRLGTEAFFGQGTRLTVV.

The chain combines TRBV5-1 with TRBJ2-5, with 14 nucleotides matching TRBD2. The J segment lost 5 bases and the V segment lost 1 base, leaving 7 bases of the junction unmatched. Germline V CDR1 and CDR2: SGHRS, YFSETQ. The CDR3 totals 17 residues. The CDR3 loop is CASSLPGLAGEGETQYF. The CDR3 DNA sequence: TGCGCCAGCAGCTTGCCGGGACTAGCGGGAGAGGGTGAGACCCAGTACTTC.

This clonotype was recorded at least ten times. Here the CDR3 DNA reads TGTGCCACCAGTGATAGCGGGCGGCCCGGGGAGCTGTTTTTT. Its protein is CATSDSGRPGELFF. This chain joins TRBV24-1 and TRBJ2-2; D might be TRBD2 (6 bases). The V and J ends lost 3 bases and 6 bases respectively, with 10 bases between them. This CDR3 region has 14 residues. Germline lookup yields CDR1 KGHDR and CDR2 SFDVKD.

This chain links TRBV5-1 with TRBJ2-1; either TRBD1 or TRBD2 may fit D (6 bases each). Between the trimmed V and J ends, which lost 6 bases and 3 bases, there was a span of 25 bases. CDR3 size: 18 residues. Germline values: CDR1 SGHRS, CDR2 YFSETQ. The CDR3 coding sequence is TGCGCCAGCAAACGTCTGGGGGGCGCTTGGAATGACTACAATGAGCAGTTCTTC. Translation: CASKRLGGAWNDYNEQFF.

This clonotype was counted at least ten times. The CDR3 DNA reads as TGTGCCAGCAGCGCCCATAATCAGCCCCAGCATTTT. As protein: CASSAHNQPQHF. The rearrangement links TRBV3-1 to TRBJ1-5, with D unresolved. The length of the CDR3 is 12 residues. CDR1 and CDR2 from the germline V gene are LGHDT and YNNKEL (reference sequence). Trimming took 5 bases from V and 4 from J, leaving 6 bases between them. The complete variable domain, with remaining parts taken from reference TRBV3-1 and TRBJ1-5, reads DTAVSQTPKYLVTQMGNDKSIKCEQNLGHDTMYWYKQDSKKFLKIMFSYNNKELIINETVPNRFSPKSPDKAHLNLHINSLELGDSAVYFCASSAHNQPQHFGDGTRLSIL.

The V and J genes are TRBV28 and TRBJ2-1; 12 bases line up with TRBD2. The germline V gene has CDR1 MDHEN and CDR2 SYDVKM. CDR3 length: 15 amino acids. Unmatched junction bases numbered 13, after V lost 6 bases and J lost 13 bases. The CDR3 loop is CASSSPGLAGRQQFF. The CDR3 DNA reads TGTGCCAGCAGCTCCCCCGGACTAGCGGGAAGGCAACAGTTCTTC.

The CDR3 DNA reads as TGCAGTGCTAGTAGATTGGGGCTAACCAACAACAATGAGCAGTTCTTC. Translated: CSASRLGLTNNNEQFF. The V call is TRBV20-1, the J call TRBJ2-1; D is perhaps TRBD1 (5 bases). Germline assignment: CDR1 DFQATT and CDR2 SNEGSKA (reference sequence). The CDR3 totals 16 residues. V lost 3 bases to trimming and J lost 5 bases, with 20 bases between them.

At least ten counts were recorded for this clonotype. The chain has TRBV20-1 and TRBJ2-7, with D perhaps TRBD1 or TRBD2 (5 bases each). Germline-derived CDR1 and CDR2 are DFQATT and SNEGSKA (reference sequence). The CDR3 length is 14 residues. V dropped 1 base and J dropped 4 bases, with 14 bases sitting between them. The CDR3 protein is CSARAGRSVYEQYF. DNA of the CDR3: TGCAGTGCTAGAGCGGGGCGGTCGGTGTACGAGCAGTACTTC.

This clonotype was counted at least ten times. The chain is built from TRBV2 and TRBJ2-7; 8 positions agree with TRBD2. CDR3 length: 13 residues. In germline, CDR1 is SNHLY, CDR2 FYNNEI. V lost 11 bases, J lost 3 bases, and 9 bases stayed unmatched. CDR3: CAGTTSVIYEQYF. The DNA of the CDR3 is TGTGCCGGGACGACTAGCGTAATCTACGAGCAGTACTTC.

This clonotype has at least ten counts. The V call is TRBV27, the J call TRBJ1-4; D may be TRBD1 (5 bases). CDR3 length equals 14 residues. The germline gives CDR1 MNHEY, CDR2 SMNVEV (reference sequence). V dropped 6 bases and J dropped 2 bases, with 10 bases sitting between them. The CDR3 sequence is CASSPWGTNEKLFF. The CDR3 coding sequence is TGTGCCAGCAGCCCTTGGGGGACTAATGAAAAACTGTTTTTT.

The CDR3 loop is CASSLRQGKAGELFF. The CDR3 DNA sequence: TGCGCCAGCAGCCTTAGACAGGGTAAAGCCGGGGAGCTGTTTTTT. The chain couples TRBV5-1 to TRBJ2-2; 7 nucleotides agree with TRBD1. Trimming at V came to 4 bases and at J to 6 bases, leaving 9 bases not matched to a gene. Germline lookup yields CDR1 SGHRS and CDR2 YFSETQ. CDR3 length: 15 residues.

This chain uses TRBV18 with TRBJ2-1; 11 positions agree with TRBD1. The CDR3 is 15 amino acids. The germline V gene encodes CDR1 KGHSH and CDR2 LQKENI. V dropped 9 bases and J dropped 7; count of bases not matched to a gene: 11. CDR3 in amino acids: CASTSDRGLGNEQFF. CDR3 coding DNA: TGTGCCAGTACCTCGGACAGGGGGCTGGGAAATGAGCAGTTCTTC.

The table lists this clonotype with many counts. This sequence joins TRBV20-1 and TRBJ2-7, with D perhaps matching TRBD1 (6 bases). Trimming took off 3 bases at V and 0 bases at J, with 12 bases between the two ends. The germline CDR1 and CDR2 sequences are DFQATT and SNEGSKA (reference sequence). There are 14 residues in the CDR3. The CDR3 loop reads CSARERGSSYEQYF. The CDR3 bases are TGCAGTGCTAGGGAGAGGGGGAGCTCCTACGAGCAGTACTTC.

The chain employs TRBV5-6 and TRBJ2-1; D gene unclear. Germline lookup yields CDR1 SGHDT and CDR2 YYEEEE. The CDR3 has 12 residues. V dropped 1 base and J dropped 6 bases, with 5 bases sitting between them. This CDR3 reads CASSLSLNEQFF. CDR3 bases: TGTGCCAGCAGCTTGTCACTCAATGAGCAGTTCTTC. Full variable domain (missing parts from reference TRBV5-6 and TRBJ2-1): DAGVTQSPTHLIKTRGQQVTLRCSPKSGHDTVSWYQQALGQGPQFIFQYYEEEERQRGNFPDRFSGHQFPNYSSELNVNALLLGDSALYLCASSLSLNEQFFGPGTRLTVL.

This clonotype was counted many times. This chain connects TRBV6-6 to TRBJ2-5, with a weak D call TRBD1 (7 bases). In germline, CDR1 is MNHNY, CDR2 SVGAGI (reference sequence). This CDR3 is 15 amino acids long. V was trimmed by 0 bases and J by 5 bases, leaving 13 bases between them. The CDR3 sequence is CASSYSPGGSETQYF. CDR3 sequence (DNA): TGTGCCAGCAGTTACTCGCCAGGGGGGTCGGAGACCCAGTACTTC.

The chain links TRBV7-8 to TRBJ2-5, with 9 bases aligning to TRBD2. The CDR3 has 15 residues. J lost 5 bases, V lost 7 bases, and 11 bases had no gene match. CDR1 is SGHVS, CDR2 FQNEAQ, per germline. CDR3 DNA sequence: TGTGCCAGCACCCGGAGTAGCGGGAGTTTGGAGACCCAGTACTTC. Its protein is CASTRSSGSLETQYF.

V is TRBV20-1 and J is TRBJ2-1; D possibly corresponds to TRBD2 (5 bases). In germline, CDR1 is DFQATT, CDR2 SNEGSKA (reference sequence). The V end was cut by 8 bases, the J end by 6 bases, with 20 bases between. The CDR3 totals 14 residues. In DNA form, the CDR3 reads TGCAGTACATCCCGTGTGAGCGGAAGCAATGAGCAGTTCTTC. It yields the protein CSTSRVSGSNEQFF.

This clonotype has ten or more counts. The chain recombines TRBV12-3 or TRBV12-4 with TRBJ1-5; possible D gene TRBD1, 5 bases. CDR3 length: 14 residues. V was cut by 6 bases and J by 2 bases, with 11 bases left in between. Written as DNA, the CDR3 is TGTGCCAGCAGACCGGGGCCGGGCAATCAGCCCCAGCATTTT. It translates to CASRPGPGNQPQHF.

This clonotype was observed many times. V gene TRBV20-1 combines with J gene TRBJ2-1; TRBD2 matches at 8 bases. The CDR3 length is 14 residues. Losses at the gene ends were 6 bases for V and 7 bases for J; bases not matched to a gene: 11. The germline gives CDR1 DFQATT, CDR2 SNEGSKA (reference sequence). Here the CDR3 reads CSAQFQREFNEQFF. The CDR3 DNA reads as TGCAGTGCCCAATTTCAGCGGGAGTTTAATGAGCAGTTCTTC.

This clonotype was counted between two and nine times. CDR3 amino acids: CASSQTGQVYGGEQYF. The CDR3 DNA sequence: TGTGCCAGCAGTCAAACGGGACAGGTGTATGGAGGCGAGCAGTACTTC. The chain links TRBV28 to TRBJ2-7; 8 nucleotides align to TRBD1. V lost 5 bases to trimming and J lost 6 bases; unmatched junction nucleotides: 15. This CDR3 contains 16 residues. CDR1 and CDR2 (germline): MDHEN, SYDVKM.

This clonotype occurred many times. The chain links TRBV28 to TRBJ1-5; D is undetermined. CDR1 and CDR2 (germline): MDHEN, SYDVKM. This CDR3 is built from 14 residues. V lost 6 bases and J 5 bases, leaving 14 bases between the germline ends. The CDR3 region has the DNA TGTGCCAGCAGGGGTGCCTTGGGCGATCAGCCCCAGCATTTT. This encodes CASRGALGDQPQHF.

This clonotype was picked up a small number of times. The gene calls are TRBV19 and TRBJ1-1, with a possible D match to TRBD1 (6 bases). The CDR3 sequence is 14 residues long. Trimming stripped 9 bases from V and 4 bases from J, with 18 bases between. Germline V CDR1 and CDR2: LNHDA, SQIVND (reference sequence). CDR3 DNA sequence: TGTGCCAGGGACCATTCAGGGGCCCCCACTGAAGCTTTCTTT. Translating gives CARDHSGAPTEAFF.

This clonotype was detected many times. The chain uses TRBV12-3 or TRBV12-4 and TRBJ1-1; D possibly corresponds to TRBD1 (5 bases). This CDR3 region has 15 residues. Between the trimmed V and J ends, which lost 4 bases and 1 base, there was a span of 13 bases. For the CDR3, the DNA is TGTGCCAGCAGTTCCCAGGGTCACCCGAACACTGAAGCTTTCTTT. It translates to CASSSQGHPNTEAFF.